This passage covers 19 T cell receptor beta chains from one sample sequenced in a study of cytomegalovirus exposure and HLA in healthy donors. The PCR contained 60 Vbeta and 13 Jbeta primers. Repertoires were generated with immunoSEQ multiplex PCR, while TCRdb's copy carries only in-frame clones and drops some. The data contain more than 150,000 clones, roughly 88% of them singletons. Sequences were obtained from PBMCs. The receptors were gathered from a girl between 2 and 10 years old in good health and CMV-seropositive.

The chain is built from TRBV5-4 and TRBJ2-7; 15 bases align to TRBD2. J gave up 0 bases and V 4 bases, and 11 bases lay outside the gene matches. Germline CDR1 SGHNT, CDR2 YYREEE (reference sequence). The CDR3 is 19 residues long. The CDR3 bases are TGTGCCAGCAGCGGGCGGACTAGCGGGAGGGGGCTCCTCTCCTACGAGCAGTACTTC. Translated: CASSGRTSGRGLLSYEQYF.

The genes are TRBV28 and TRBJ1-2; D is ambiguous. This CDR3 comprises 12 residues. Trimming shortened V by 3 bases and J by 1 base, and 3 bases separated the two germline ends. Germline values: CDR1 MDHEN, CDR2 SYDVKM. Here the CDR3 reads CASSFLNYGYTF. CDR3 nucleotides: TGTGCCAGCAGTTTCCTTAACTATGGCTACACCTTC.

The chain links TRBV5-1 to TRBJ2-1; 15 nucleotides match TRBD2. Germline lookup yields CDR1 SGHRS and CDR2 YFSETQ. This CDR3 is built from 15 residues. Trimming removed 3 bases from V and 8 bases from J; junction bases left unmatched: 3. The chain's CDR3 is CASSSRTSGRDEQFF. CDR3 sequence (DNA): TGCGCCAGCAGCTCAAGGACTAGCGGGAGGGATGAGCAGTTCTTC.

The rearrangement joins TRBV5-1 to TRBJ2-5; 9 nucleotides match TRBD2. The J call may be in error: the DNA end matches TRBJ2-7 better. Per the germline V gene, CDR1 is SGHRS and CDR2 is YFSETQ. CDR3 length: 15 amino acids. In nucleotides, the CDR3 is TGCGCCAGCAGCTCCTTAGCGGGAGTATACTACGAGCAGTACTTC. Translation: CASSSLAGVYYEQYF.

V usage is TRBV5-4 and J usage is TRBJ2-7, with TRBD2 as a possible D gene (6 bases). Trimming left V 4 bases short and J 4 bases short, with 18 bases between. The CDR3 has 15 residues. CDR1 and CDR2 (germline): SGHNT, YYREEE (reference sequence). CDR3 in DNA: TGTGCCAGCAGCGGATTCGGAGGGCCGGATTACGAGCAGTACTTC. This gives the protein CASSGFGGPDYEQYF.

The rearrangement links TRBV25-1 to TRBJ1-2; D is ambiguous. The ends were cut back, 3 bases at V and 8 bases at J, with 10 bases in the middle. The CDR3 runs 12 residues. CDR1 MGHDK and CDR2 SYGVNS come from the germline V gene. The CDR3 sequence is CASSDGSWGYTF. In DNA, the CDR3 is TGTGCCAGCAGTGACGGGTCGTGGGGCTACACCTTC.

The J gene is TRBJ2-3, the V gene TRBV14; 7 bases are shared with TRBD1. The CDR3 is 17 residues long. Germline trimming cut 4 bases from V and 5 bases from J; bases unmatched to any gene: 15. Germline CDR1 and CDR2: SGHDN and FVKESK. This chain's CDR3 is CASSPILGQAAEDTQYF. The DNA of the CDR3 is TGTGCCAGCAGCCCGATACTAGGACAGGCCGCCGAAGATACGCAGTATTTT.

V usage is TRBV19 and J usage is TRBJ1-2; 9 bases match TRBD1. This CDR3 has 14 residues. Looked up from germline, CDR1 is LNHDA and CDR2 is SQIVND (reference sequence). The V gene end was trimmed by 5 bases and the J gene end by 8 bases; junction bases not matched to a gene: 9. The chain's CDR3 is CASSGQGQGRGYTF. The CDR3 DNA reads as TGTGCCAGTAGTGGGCAGGGACAGGGCCGGGGCTACACCTTC.

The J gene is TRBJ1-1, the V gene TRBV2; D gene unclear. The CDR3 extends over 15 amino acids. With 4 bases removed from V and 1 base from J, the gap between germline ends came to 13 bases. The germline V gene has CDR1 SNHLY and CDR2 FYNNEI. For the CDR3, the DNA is TGTGCCAGCAGTGCGGACCTTGGAGGGAACACTGAAGCTTTCTTT. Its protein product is CASSADLGGNTEAFF.

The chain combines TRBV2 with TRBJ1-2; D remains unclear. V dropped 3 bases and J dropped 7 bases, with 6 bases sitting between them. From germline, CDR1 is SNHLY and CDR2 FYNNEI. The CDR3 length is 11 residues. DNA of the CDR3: TGTGCCAGCAGTGATTTCTTTGGCTACACCTTC. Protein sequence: CASSDFFGYTF. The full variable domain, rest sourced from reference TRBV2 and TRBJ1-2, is EPEVTQTPSHQVTQMGQEVILRCVPISNHLYFYWYRQILGQKVEFLVSFYNNEISEKSEIFDDQFSVERPDGSNFTLKIRSTKLEDSAMYFCASSDFFGYTFGSGTRLTVV.

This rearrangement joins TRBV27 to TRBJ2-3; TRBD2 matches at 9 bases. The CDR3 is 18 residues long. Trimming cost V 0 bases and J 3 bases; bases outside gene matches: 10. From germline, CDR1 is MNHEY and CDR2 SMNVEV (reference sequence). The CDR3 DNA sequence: TGTGCCAGCAGTTTATCTTTTTCGGCGGGGGGGCGGACAGATACGCAGTATTTT. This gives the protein CASSLSFSAGGRTDTQYF.

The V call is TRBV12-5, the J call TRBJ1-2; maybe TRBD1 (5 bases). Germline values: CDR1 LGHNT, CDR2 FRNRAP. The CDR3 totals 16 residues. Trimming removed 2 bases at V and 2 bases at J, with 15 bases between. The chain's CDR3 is CASGLSSGGGNYGYTF. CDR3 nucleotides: TGTGCTAGTGGTTTGTCTTCTGGGGGGGGGAACTATGGCTACACCTTC.

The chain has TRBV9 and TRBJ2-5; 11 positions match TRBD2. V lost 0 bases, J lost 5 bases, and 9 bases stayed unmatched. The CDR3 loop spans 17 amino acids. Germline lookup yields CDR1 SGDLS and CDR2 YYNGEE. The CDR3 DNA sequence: TGTGCCAGCAGCGTAGGGGGTAGCGGGAGGGCGGTGGAGACCCAGTACTTC. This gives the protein CASSVGGSGRAVETQYF.

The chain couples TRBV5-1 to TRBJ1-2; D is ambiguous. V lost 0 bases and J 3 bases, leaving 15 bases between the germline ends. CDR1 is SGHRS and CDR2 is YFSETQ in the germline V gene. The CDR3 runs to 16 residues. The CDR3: CASSLAEGQWDYGYTF. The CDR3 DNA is TGCGCCAGCAGCTTGGCCGAGGGTCAGTGGGACTATGGCTACACCTTC.

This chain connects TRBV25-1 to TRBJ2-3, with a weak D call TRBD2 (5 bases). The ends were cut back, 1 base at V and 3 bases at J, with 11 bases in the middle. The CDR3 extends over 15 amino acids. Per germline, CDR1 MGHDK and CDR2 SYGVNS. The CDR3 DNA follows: TGTGCCAGCAGTGAATTCCGGGGTGGGACAGATACGCAGTATTTT. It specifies CASSEFRGGTDTQYF.

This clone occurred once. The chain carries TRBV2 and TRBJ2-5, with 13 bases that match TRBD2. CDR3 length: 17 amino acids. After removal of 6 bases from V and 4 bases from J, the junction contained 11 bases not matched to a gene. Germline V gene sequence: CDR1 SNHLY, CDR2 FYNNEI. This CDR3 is CASSPRTSGSGRETQYF. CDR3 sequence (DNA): TGTGCCAGCAGCCCCAGGACTAGCGGGAGTGGGCGAGAGACCCAGTACTTC.

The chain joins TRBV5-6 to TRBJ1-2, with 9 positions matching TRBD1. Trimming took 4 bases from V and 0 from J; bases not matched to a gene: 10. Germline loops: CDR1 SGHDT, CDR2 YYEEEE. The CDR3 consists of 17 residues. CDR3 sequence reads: CASSLQTTGGSNYGYTF. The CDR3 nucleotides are TGTGCCAGCAGCCTTCAAACCACAGGGGGCTCTAACTATGGCTACACCTTC. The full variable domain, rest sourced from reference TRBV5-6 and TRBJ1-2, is DAGVTQSPTHLIKTRGQQVTLRCSPKSGHDTVSWYQQALGQGPQFIFQYYEEEERQRGNFPDRFSGHQFPNYSSELNVNALLLGDSALYLCASSLQTTGGSNYGYTFGSGTRLTVV.

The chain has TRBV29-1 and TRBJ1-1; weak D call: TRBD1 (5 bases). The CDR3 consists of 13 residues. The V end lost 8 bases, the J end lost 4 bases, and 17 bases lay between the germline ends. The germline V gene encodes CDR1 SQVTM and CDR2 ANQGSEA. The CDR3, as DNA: TGCAGCTTCATCAGGGTTATGGGCACTGAAGCTTTCTTT. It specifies CSFIRVMGTEAFF.

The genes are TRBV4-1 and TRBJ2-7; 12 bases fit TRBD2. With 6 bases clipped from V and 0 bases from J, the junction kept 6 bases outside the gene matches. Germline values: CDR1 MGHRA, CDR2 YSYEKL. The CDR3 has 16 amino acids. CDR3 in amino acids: CASRRGLAGNSYEQYF. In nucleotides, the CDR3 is TGCGCCAGCAGAAGAGGACTAGCGGGGAACTCCTACGAGCAGTACTTC.